The text below deals with one T cell receptor beta chain. The template was genomic DNA from peripheral blood, not RNA. TRB rearrangements spanning V, D and J were amplified using mixed TRB-A/B primers. MiXCR, applied by TCRdb to the multiplex PCR reads, yields one record per CDR3 protein. This table has roughly 10,000 distinct CDR3 sequences, around 40% appearing once. This sample stems from a study of T cell repertoires in aging, cancer and after chemotherapy. The overall study: Donor ages fell into six groups from 30 or younger up to 70 or older.

The CDR3 is 13 amino acids. The V gene's germline CDR1 is SGHDT and CDR2 YYEEEE. V dropped 0 bases and J dropped 5 bases, with 8 bases sitting between them. The sequence was obtained from a human donor in good health. The sequencing input was blood. This sequence joins TRBV5-6 and TRBJ1-2; unclear D gene. CDR3 loop: CASSLAQEYGYTF. The CDR3 nucleotides are TGTGCCAGCAGCTTGGCGCAGGAGTATGGCTACACCTTC.